The rows below give T cell receptor beta chains drawn from one sample of a study of blood T cell repertoires in COVID-19. TCRdb's table, derived via immunoSEQ multiplex PCR, lists solely in-frame clones and lacks some. This table holds some 70,000 clones, 85% to 90% found once. Sequencing was done on a sample of peripheral blood. These receptors came from a man aged 45-65 years with active COVID-19. CDR3s include the opening cysteine and the closing phenylalanine or tryptophan. D genes are given only for firm matches. Clone size is shown for a subset of rows, as once, few, many or a class of expanded clone.

D gene: TRBD1
clone size: once
V gene: TRBV28
J gene: TRBJ2-7
CDR3 protein: CASSLGLGQGSYEQYF
CDR3 DNA: TGTGCCAGCAGTCTGGGCCTGGGACAGGGTTCCTACGAGCAGTACTTC

D gene: TRBD1
clone size: NA
V gene: TRBV28
J gene: TRBJ1-2
CDR3 protein: CASRDRYYGYTF
CDR3 DNA: TGTGCCAGCAGGGACAGGTACTATGGCTACACCTTC

D gene: TRBD1
clone size: NA
V gene: TRBV19
J gene: TRBJ1-2
CDR3 protein: CASSIATGDSGGYTF
CDR3 DNA: TGTGCCAGTAGTATCGCGACAGGGGATTCGGGTGGCTACACCTTC

D gene: NA
clone size: NA
V gene: TRBV28
J gene: TRBJ1-3
CDR3 protein: CASSSSSASGNTIYF
CDR3 DNA: TGTGCCAGCAGTTCAAGCAGCGCCTCTGGAAACACCATATATTTT

D gene: NA
clone size: NA
V gene: TRBV12-3/TRBV12-4
J gene: TRBJ2-7
CDR3 protein: CASSRFNGEQYF
CDR3 DNA: TGTGCCAGCAGCCGATTTAACGGCGAGCAGTACTTC

D gene: TRBD2
clone size: NA
V gene: TRBV6-5
J gene: TRBJ2-7
CDR3 protein: CASRRTSGDLYEQYF
CDR3 DNA: TGTGCCAGCAGAAGGACTAGCGGGGACCTCTACGAGCAGTACTTC

D gene: NA
clone size: once
V gene: TRBV4-3
J gene: TRBJ2-2
CDR3 protein: CASSQAKQGGGELFF
CDR3 DNA: TGCGCCAGCAGCCAAGCGAAACAGGGTGGCGGGGAGCTGTTTTTT

D gene: NA
clone size: NA
V gene: TRBV7-2
J gene: TRBJ2-1
CDR3 protein: CASSLGSSSYNEQFF
CDR3 DNA: TGTGCCAGCAGCTTAGGGTCGAGCTCCTACAATGAGCAGTTCTTC

D gene: NA
clone size: NA
V gene: TRBV9
J gene: TRBJ2-1
CDR3 protein: CASSVADLAEQFF
CDR3 DNA: TGTGCCAGCAGCGTAGCGGATTTAGCTGAGCAGTTCTTC

D gene: NA
clone size: NA
V gene: TRBV5-8
J gene: TRBJ2-6
CDR3 protein: CASSLTGSPGANVLTF
CDR3 DNA: TGTGCCAGCAGCTTGACAGGTTCCCCTGGGGCCAACGTCCTGACTTTC

D gene: NA
clone size: NA
V gene: TRBV4-3
J gene: TRBJ2-5
CDR3 protein: CASSQGPRETQYF
CDR3 DNA: TGCGCCAGCAGCCAGGGGCCGCGGGAGACCCAGTACTTC

D gene: NA
clone size: NA
V gene: TRBV5-1
J gene: TRBJ1-2
CDR3 protein: CASSLETGYSYGYTF
CDR3 DNA: TGCGCCAGCAGCTTGGAAACAGGGTATAGCTATGGCTACACCTTC

D gene: NA
clone size: NA
V gene: TRBV4-3
J gene: TRBJ1-2
CDR3 protein: CASSQERHDGYTF
CDR3 DNA: TGCGCCAGCAGCCAAGAGAGACATGATGGCTACACCTTC

D gene: NA
clone size: NA
V gene: TRBV7-9
J gene: TRBJ1-3
CDR3 protein: CASSSFGGAGNTIYF
CDR3 DNA: TGTGCCAGCAGCTCCTTCGGGGGGGCAGGAAACACCATATATTTT